The 21 T cell receptor beta chains reported below all come from one sample, sequenced in a study of glioma-infiltrating T cells. The iRepertoire nested amplicon-rescue multiplex PCR amplified TCR alpha and beta CDR3s from RNA. TCRdb recomputed calls from the multiplex PCR reads with MiXCR, one row per CDR3 protein. The table includes more than 90,000 distinct CDR3 sequences, about 37% detected once. The sample comprised glioma tissue, nonneoplastic brain tissue, or PBMCs (not recorded which). These receptors were taken from a human donor with low-grade glioma or glioblastoma, undergoing nonglioma brain surgery, or in good health (not recorded which).

This clonotype was seen at least ten times. The chain uses TRBV14 and TRBJ2-5, with 11 bases fitting TRBD2. This CDR3 has 17 amino acids. The germline CDR1 and CDR2 sequences are SGHDN and FVKESK. V was pared by 4 bases and J by 4 bases, with 11 bases of the junction left unmatched. The CDR3 nucleotides read TGTGCCAGCAGCCGAAGAGTCCTAGCGGGAGGTAGAGAGACCCAGTACTTC. As protein: CASSRRVLAGGRETQYF.

This clonotype has at least ten counts. V usage is TRBV6-1 and J usage is TRBJ2-7; 12 bases fit TRBD2. CDR1 and CDR2 from the germline V gene are MNHNS and SASEGT. Germline trimming cut 5 bases from V and 6 bases from J; bases unmatched to any gene: 17. This CDR3 contains 18 residues. CDR3 residues: CASSPWINLAGGPSEQYF. The DNA of the CDR3 is TGTGCCAGCAGTCCCTGGATAAATCTAGCGGGAGGGCCTAGCGAGCAGTACTTC.

Points on this clonotype: An end of the junction does not agree with germline; a read error may underlie this. The rearrangement joins TRBV20-1 to TRBJ1-1, with TRBD1 as a possible D gene (5 bases). Germline loops: CDR1 DFQATT, CDR2 SNEGSKA (reference sequence). The CDR3 covers 15 residues. CDR3 residues: CSAVARGGVGTEALF. The DNA of the CDR3 is TGCAGTGCCGTAGCGAGGGGAGGAGTGGGCACTGAAGCTCTCTTT.

In its sample, this clonotype was seen many times. The V call is TRBV11-1, the J call TRBJ2-6; D uncertain. V lost 0 bases and J lost 3, with 12 bases in between. Per the germline V gene, CDR1 is SGHAT and CDR2 is FQDESV (reference sequence). The CDR3 spans 17 residues. The CDR3 DNA reads as TGTGCCAGCAGCTTAGCCCTTCGGAGAGTTGGGGCCAACGTCCTGACTTTC. It translates to CASSLALRRVGANVLTF.

In its sample, this clonotype was seen many times. The chain is built from TRBV5-6 and TRBJ1-1; no reliable D call. Germline V gives CDR1 SGHDT, CDR2 YYEEEE. This CDR3 is built from 13 residues. The germline V and J ends were trimmed by 2 bases and 1 base, with 6 bases remaining between them. In DNA form, the CDR3 reads TGTGCCAGCAGCTTCCTCAGGAACACTGAAGCTTTCTTT. Its protein is CASSFLRNTEAFF.

There are many counts of this clonotype. V is TRBV2 and J is TRBJ1-5; D is ambiguous. Germline CDR1 is SNHLY and CDR2 is FYNNEI. The CDR3 loop spans 14 amino acids. V was clipped by 7 bases and J by 4 bases, with 14 bases between them. The CDR3 here is CASTIDRDNQPQHF. The CDR3 DNA reads as TGTGCCAGCACCATTGATAGGGATAATCAGCCCCAGCATTTT. Variable domain in full (rest from reference TRBV2 and TRBJ1-5): EPEVTQTPSHQVTQMGQEVILRCVPISNHLYFYWYRQILGQKVEFLVSFYNNEISEKSEIFDDQFSVERPDGSNFTLKIRSTKLEDSAMYFCASTIDRDNQPQHFGDGTRLSIL.

This rearrangement joins TRBV9 to TRBJ2-5; D perhaps matches TRBD1 (6 bases). The CDR3 consists of 14 residues. Germline V gene sequence: CDR1 SGDLS, CDR2 YYNGEE. V lost 4 bases and J lost 9, with 19 bases in between. CDR3 region: CASSPSGPPGAQYF. The CDR3 nucleotides are TGTGCCAGCAGCCCATCAGGTCCCCCAGGGGCCCAGTACTTC.

This clonotype was observed many times. The rearrangement links TRBV12-3 or TRBV12-4 to TRBJ1-1; D unresolved. V lost 4 bases and J lost 5, with 14 bases in between. The CDR3 is made up of 14 amino acids. CDR3 loop: CASSSILRATEAFF. The CDR3 DNA reads TGTGCCAGCAGTTCAATACTGAGAGCTACTGAAGCTTTCTTT.

The rearrangement joins TRBV20-1 to TRBJ2-7, with 8 bases that match TRBD1. Per germline, CDR1 DFQATT and CDR2 SNEGSKA (reference sequence). This CDR3 contains 13 residues. J was trimmed by 0 bases and V by 4 bases; bases with no gene match: 2. In DNA, the CDR3 is TGCAGTGCTACAGGGGGCAGCTCCTACGAGCAGTACTTC. It is translated as CSATGGSSYEQYF.

This clonotype has at least ten counts. The chain uses TRBV4-2 and TRBJ1-1; tentative D call: TRBD1 (5 bases). Between the trimmed V and J ends, which lost 3 bases and 1 base, there was a span of 9 bases. There are 14 residues in the CDR3. The germline V gene encodes CDR1 LGHNA and CDR2 YNFKEQ. The CDR3 bases are TGTGCCAGCAGCCAGCTCGACAGGAACACTGAAGCTTTCTTT. Its translation is CASSQLDRNTEAFF.

V and J are TRBV6-5 and TRBJ2-1, with 11 nucleotides matching TRBD2. V was pared by 4 bases and J by 8 bases, with 10 bases of the junction left unmatched. CDR3 length equals 16 residues. The germline V gene encodes CDR1 MNHEY and CDR2 SVGAGI. The CDR3 sequence: CASSLNPTSGIYEQFF. CDR3 nucleotides: TGTGCCAGCAGTTTGAATCCGACTAGCGGGATCTATGAGCAGTTCTTC.

The CDR3 reads CASSLSSGNHNEQFF. In DNA, the CDR3 is TGTGCCAGCAGCTTATCTAGCGGAAACCACAATGAGCAGTTCTTC. The V and J genes are TRBV7-6 and TRBJ2-1, with 7 bases lining up with TRBD2. V trimming: 2 bases; J trimming: 5 bases; junction bases outside the gene matches: 6. Germline-derived CDR1 and CDR2 are SGHVS and FNYEAQ. CDR3 length: 15 residues.

This clonotype was counted at least ten times. CDR3 amino acids: CASSFLGAGYNYGYTF. DNA of the CDR3: TGTGCCAGCAGCTTCTTGGGGGCCGGATATAACTATGGCTACACCTTC. The chain carries TRBV7-2 and TRBJ1-2, with D possibly matching TRBD1 (6 bases). Per the germline V gene, CDR1 is SGHTA and CDR2 is FQGNSA. CDR3 length: 16 residues. V lost 3 bases and J 1 base, leaving 15 bases between the germline ends.

This clonotype was recorded at least ten times. This rearrangement joins TRBV27 to TRBJ2-7; D is unresolved. Trimming shortened V by 0 bases and J by 0 bases, and 9 bases separated the two germline ends. Per the germline V gene, CDR1 is MNHEY and CDR2 is SMNVEV (reference sequence). This CDR3 is 15 amino acids long. The CDR3 region has the DNA TGTGCCAGCAGTTTATCATGGTTTAGCTCCTACGAGCAGTACTTC. Translated: CASSLSWFSSYEQYF.

The sample holds a few counts of this clonotype. This chain links TRBV18 with TRBJ2-1; D possibly uses TRBD1 or TRBD2 (5 bases each). Trimming left V 3 bases short and J 0 bases short, with 9 bases between. The CDR3 totals 15 residues. Germline loops: CDR1 KGHSH, CDR2 LQKENI. The CDR3 is CASSPGDRSYNEQFF. CDR3 bases: TGTGCCAGCTCACCGGGGGATCGCTCCTACAATGAGCAGTTCTTC. The variable domain in full, with the rest retrieved from reference TRBV18 and TRBJ2-1, is NAGVMQNPRHLVRRRGQEARLRCSPMKGHSHVYWYRQLPEEGLKFMVYLQKENIIDESGMPKERFSAEFPKEGPSILRIQQVVRGDSAAYFCASSPGDRSYNEQFFGPGTRLTVL.

This clonotype has at least ten counts. The gene calls are TRBV10-1 and TRBJ2-5; D is unresolved. The CDR3 is made up of 16 amino acids. The ends were cut back, 4 bases at V and 0 bases at J, with 15 bases in the middle. The germline gives CDR1 WNHNN, CDR2 SYGVQD (reference sequence). The CDR3 DNA is TGCGCCAGCAGTGCCTTTGAGTTAGGCGACCAAGAGACCCAGTACTTC. Encoded protein: CASSAFELGDQETQYF.

With respect to this clonotype: An end of the junction differs from the germline gene, which may be a read error. The rearrangement links TRBV19 to TRBJ1-6; D may be TRBD1 (6 bases). Germline V gene lookup returns CDR1 LNHDA and CDR2 SQIVND (reference sequence). This CDR3 spans 15 amino acids. CDR3 sequence (DNA): TGTGCCAGTAGTAGTAGACAGGTTGGGAATTCACCCATCCGCTTT. Residues: CASSSRQVGNSPIRF.

This clonotype was counted many times. The chain joins TRBV20-1 to TRBJ2-7; 16 bases line up with TRBD2. The CDR3 totals 16 residues. Germline assignment: CDR1 DFQATT and CDR2 SNEGSKA (reference sequence). V lost 3 bases, J lost 4 bases, and 6 bases stayed unmatched. CDR3 in amino acids: CSARPRGLAGGYEQYF. CDR3 nucleotide sequence: TGCAGTGCTAGGCCCCGGGGACTAGCGGGGGGGTACGAGCAGTACTTC.

This clonotype is a singleton in its sample. Mismatch with germline at one junction end may stem from a read error. The chain couples TRBV19 to TRBJ1-3; tentatively, D is TRBD1 (5 bases). The CDR3 length is 14 residues. Germline V gene data show CDR1 as LNHDA and CDR2 as SQIVND (reference sequence). The DNA of the CDR3 is TGTGCCAGTAGTACCCGGGACGGTGGAATCACCATATATTTT. This codes for CASSTRDGGITIYF.

Many counts were recorded for this clonotype. J is TRBJ1-1 and V is TRBV29-1; perhaps TRBD1 as D (6 bases). The CDR3 sequence is 14 residues long. The germline V gene encodes CDR1 SQVTM and CDR2 ANQGSEA. The V gene lost 4 bases and the J gene lost 4 bases, with 16 bases spanning the gap. The CDR3 region has the DNA TGCAGCGTTGGTCGCGGGGGCGGAGGCACTGAAGCTTTCTTT. Translating gives CSVGRGGGGTEAFF.

The table lists this clonotype with many counts. The genes are TRBV20-1 and TRBJ2-5; TRBD2 is a possible D gene (7 bases). Trimming left V 3 bases short and J 0 bases short, with 23 bases between. This CDR3 spans 18 amino acids. Germline CDR1 and CDR2: DFQATT and SNEGSKA (reference sequence). CDR3: CSARGGRESEKDQETQYF. The CDR3 DNA reads as TGCAGTGCTAGGGGGGGGCGGGAGTCCGAGAAAGACCAAGAGACCCAGTACTTC.